This TCR beta chain derives from a study of blood T cell repertoires in COVID-19. Seattle's enrolled individuals joined amid active infection and were then monitored longitudinally. Assay used: immunoSEQ multiplex PCR; TCRdb lists only in-frame clones, some missing. The sample has around 400,000 clones; 70% to 90% are singletons. Germline V CDR1 and CDR2: ENHRY, SYGVKD. V dropped 0 bases and J dropped 9 bases, with 10 bases sitting between them. The CDR3 runs to 13 residues. The origin of this receptor is a woman aged 55-69 years with COVID-19, enrolled during active disease. The sequenced sample consisted of peripheral blood. The chain couples TRBV10-3 to TRBJ2-3, with D uncertain. CDR3 region: CAISESQSWTQYF. For the CDR3, the DNA is TGTGCCATCAGTGAGTCACAGAGTTGGACGCAGTATTTT.